The source of this TCR beta chain is a study of brain T cells in children with intractable seizures. Notes on the study in general: Absence of clones before surgery may stem from lower sequencing depth.

The junction had 5 bases not matched to a gene; V was cut back by 5 bases and J by 0 bases. The CDR3 spans 16 residues. Germline loops: CDR1 SEHNR, CDR2 FQNEAQ (reference sequence). The assay was immunoSEQ multiplex PCR, and TCRdb's table has in-frame clones only and misses some. The repertoire holds 100,000 to 120,000 clones, with 94% as singletons. Worth noting for this clone: Its antigen is unidentified.

Surgery cases with the highest brain T cell transcript signatures were chosen for sequencing. This rearrangement joins TRBV7-9 to TRBJ2-1, with TRBD1 matching over 9 bases. The clonotype originates from a boy less than two years old with hemimegalencephaly and intractable seizures. The sequencing used peripheral blood, collected at surgery. The CDR3 reads CASSRTGVSSYNEQFF. The CDR3 DNA follows: TGTGCCAGCAGCAGGACAGGGGTAAGCTCCTACAATGAGCAGTTCTTC.